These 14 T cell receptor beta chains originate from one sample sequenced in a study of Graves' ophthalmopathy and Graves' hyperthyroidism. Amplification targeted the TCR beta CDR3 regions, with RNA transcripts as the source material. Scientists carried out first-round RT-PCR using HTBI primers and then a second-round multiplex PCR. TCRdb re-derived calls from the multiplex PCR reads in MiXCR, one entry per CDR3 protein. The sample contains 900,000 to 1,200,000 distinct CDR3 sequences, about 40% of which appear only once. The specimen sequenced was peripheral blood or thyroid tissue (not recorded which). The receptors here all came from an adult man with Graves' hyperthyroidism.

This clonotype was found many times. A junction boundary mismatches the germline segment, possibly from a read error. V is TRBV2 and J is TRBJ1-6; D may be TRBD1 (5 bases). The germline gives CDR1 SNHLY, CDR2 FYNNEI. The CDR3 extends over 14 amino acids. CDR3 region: CASTEDSSNSPLHF. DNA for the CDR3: TGTGCCAGCACTGAAGACAGTTCTAATTCACCCCTCCACTTT.

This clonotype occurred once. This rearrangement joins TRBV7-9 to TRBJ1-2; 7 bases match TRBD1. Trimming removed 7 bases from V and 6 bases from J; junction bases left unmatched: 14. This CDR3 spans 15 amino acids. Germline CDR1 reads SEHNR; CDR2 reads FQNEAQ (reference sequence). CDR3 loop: CASILGQPDTNGYTF. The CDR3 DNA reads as TGTGCCAGCATCTTGGGACAGCCGGACACCAATGGCTACACCTTC.

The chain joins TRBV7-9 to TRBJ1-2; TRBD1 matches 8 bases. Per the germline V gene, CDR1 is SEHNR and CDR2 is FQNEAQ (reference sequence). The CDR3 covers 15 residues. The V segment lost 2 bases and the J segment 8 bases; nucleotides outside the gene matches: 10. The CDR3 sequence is CASSLTSGTGVGYTF. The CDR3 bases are TGTGCCAGCAGCTTAACGTCCGGGACAGGTGTGGGCTACACCTTC.

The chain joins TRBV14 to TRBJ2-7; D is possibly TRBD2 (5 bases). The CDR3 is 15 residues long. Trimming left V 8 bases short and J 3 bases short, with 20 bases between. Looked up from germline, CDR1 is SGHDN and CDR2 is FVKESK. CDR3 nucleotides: TGTGCCAGCTCACCATCCAGCGGCGATGTCTACGAGCAGTACTTC. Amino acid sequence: CASSPSSGDVYEQYF.

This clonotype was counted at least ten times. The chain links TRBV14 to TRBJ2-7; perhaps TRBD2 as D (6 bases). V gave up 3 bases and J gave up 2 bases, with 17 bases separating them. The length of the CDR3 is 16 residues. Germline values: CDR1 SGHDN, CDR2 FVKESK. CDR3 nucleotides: TGTGCCAGCAGCCACCTCACTCTGGGGACTCCCTACGAGCAGTACTTC. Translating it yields CASSHLTLGTPYEQYF.

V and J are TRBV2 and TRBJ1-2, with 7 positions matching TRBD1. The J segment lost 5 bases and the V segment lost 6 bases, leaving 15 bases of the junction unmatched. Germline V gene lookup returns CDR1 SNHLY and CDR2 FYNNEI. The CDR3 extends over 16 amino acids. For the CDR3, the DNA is TGTGCCAGCAGAGATCTCAAAGTGGGACAGACATATGGCTACACCTTC. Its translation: CASRDLKVGQTYGYTF.

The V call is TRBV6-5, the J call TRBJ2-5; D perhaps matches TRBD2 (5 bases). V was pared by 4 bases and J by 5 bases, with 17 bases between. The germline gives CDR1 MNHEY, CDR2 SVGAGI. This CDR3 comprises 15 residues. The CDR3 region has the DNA TGTGCCAGCAGTTCGGCTCTGGGTTCTAGCGAGACCCAGTACTTC. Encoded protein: CASSSALGSSETQYF.

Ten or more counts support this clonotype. This CDR3 reads CASSLRVGRVASSGNYEQYF. The CDR3 coding sequence is TGTGCCAGCAGCTTAAGGGTGGGCAGGGTGGCGAGCAGTGGTAACTACGAGCAGTACTTC. J is TRBJ2-7 and V is TRBV7-8, with D tentatively TRBD1 (5 bases). The V end lost 2 bases, the J end lost 3 bases, and 29 bases lay between the germline ends. This CDR3 has 20 amino acids. CDR1 and CDR2 (germline): SGHVS, FQNEAQ. The variable domain in full, completed from reference TRBV7-8 and TRBJ2-7, reads GAGVSQSPRYKVAKRGQDVALRCDPISGHVSLFWYQQALGQGPEFLTYFQNEAQLDKSGLPSDRFFAERPEGSVSTLKIQRTQQEDSAVYLCASSLRVGRVASSGNYEQYFGPGTRLTVT.

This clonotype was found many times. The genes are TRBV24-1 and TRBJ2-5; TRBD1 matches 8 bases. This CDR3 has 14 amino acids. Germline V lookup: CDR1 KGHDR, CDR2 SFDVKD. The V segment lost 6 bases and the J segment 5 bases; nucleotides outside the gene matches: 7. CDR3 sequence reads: CATSSQGAGETQYF. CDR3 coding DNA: TGTGCCACCAGTTCTCAGGGGGCAGGGGAGACCCAGTACTTC.

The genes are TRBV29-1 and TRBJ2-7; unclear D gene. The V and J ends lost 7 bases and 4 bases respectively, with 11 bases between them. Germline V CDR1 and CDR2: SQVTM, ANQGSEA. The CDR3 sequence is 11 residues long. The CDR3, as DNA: TGCAGCGCCGTTTGGGGTTACGAGCAGTACTTC. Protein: CSAVWGYEQYF.

The CDR3 reads CAISESGGGQNQPQHF. In nucleotides, the CDR3 is TGTGCCATCAGTGAGTCGGGGGGGGGCCAAAATCAGCCCCAGCATTTT. The chain has TRBV10-3 and TRBJ1-5; D is perhaps TRBD1 (6 bases). CDR1 is ENHRY, CDR2 SYGVKD, per germline. With 0 bases removed from V and 4 bases from J, the gap between germline ends came to 13 bases. The CDR3 runs to 16 residues.

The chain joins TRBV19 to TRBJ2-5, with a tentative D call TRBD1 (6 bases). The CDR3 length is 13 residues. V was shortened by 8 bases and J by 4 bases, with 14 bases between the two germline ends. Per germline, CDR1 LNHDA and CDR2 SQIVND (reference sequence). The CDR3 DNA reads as TGTGCCAGTGGGGAACAGGGACGAGAGACCCAGTACTTC. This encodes CASGEQGRETQYF.

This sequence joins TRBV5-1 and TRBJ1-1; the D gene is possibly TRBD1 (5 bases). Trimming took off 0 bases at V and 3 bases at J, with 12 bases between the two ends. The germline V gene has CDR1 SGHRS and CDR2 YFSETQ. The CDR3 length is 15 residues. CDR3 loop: CASSLVQGSDTEAFF. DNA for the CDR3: TGCGCCAGCAGCTTGGTCCAGGGATCGGACACTGAAGCTTTCTTT.

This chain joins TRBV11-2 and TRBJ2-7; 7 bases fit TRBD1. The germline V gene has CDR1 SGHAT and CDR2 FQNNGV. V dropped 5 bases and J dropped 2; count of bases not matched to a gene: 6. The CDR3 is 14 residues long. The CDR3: CASSRTGIPYEQYF. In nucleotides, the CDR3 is TGTGCCAGCAGCCGGACAGGAATCCCCTACGAGCAGTACTTC.